Following are 32 T cell receptor beta chains from one sample sequenced in a study of cytomegalovirus exposure and HLA in healthy donors. PCR used 60 Vbeta primers and 13 Jbeta primers. The repertoire was sequenced with immunoSEQ multiplex PCR; TCRdb's copy has only in-frame clones and lacks some. The table lists 150,000 to 200,000 clones, around 80% of them singletons. The specimen sequenced was PBMCs. The source is a girl aged 5 to 17 in good health and CMV-seropositive.

The chain uses TRBV7-9 and TRBJ1-1; no firm D call. Trimming shortened V by 5 bases and J by 0 bases, and 19 bases separated the two germline ends. Per the germline V gene, CDR1 is SEHNR and CDR2 is FQNEAQ (reference sequence). This CDR3 comprises 17 residues. CDR3 sequence reads: CASSPRSSLVMNTEAFF. CDR3 sequence (DNA): TGTGCCAGCAGCCCGAGATCCTCTCTGGTAATGAACACTGAAGCTTTCTTT.

The chain joins TRBV7-2 to TRBJ2-7, with 13 bases lining up with TRBD2. This CDR3 region has 16 residues. The germline V gene encodes CDR1 SGHTA and CDR2 FQGNSA. Trimming took 5 bases from V and 4 from J; bases not matched to a gene: 8. Written as DNA, the CDR3 is TGTGCCAGCAGCCTCGGACTAGCGGGAGATAGGTACGAGCAGTACTTC. This gives the protein CASSLGLAGDRYEQYF. Full variable domain (missing parts from reference TRBV7-2 and TRBJ2-7): GAGVSQSPSNKVTEKGKDVELRCDPISGHTALYWYRQSLGQGLEFLIYFQGNSAPDKSGLPSDRFSAERTGGSVSTLTIQRTQQEDSAVYLCASSLGLAGDRYEQYFGPGTRLTVT.

The chain links TRBV9 to TRBJ1-3, with 9 positions matching TRBD1. CDR1 and CDR2 from the germline V gene are SGDLS and YYNGEE. V was clipped by 0 bases and J by 4 bases; unmatched bases: 5. The CDR3 has 16 residues. The chain's CDR3 is CASSVAGQGFGNTIYF. In DNA form, the CDR3 reads TGTGCCAGCAGCGTAGCGGGACAGGGATTCGGAAACACCATATATTTT. Together with reference TRBV9 and TRBJ1-3, the CDR3 gives the full variable domain: DSGVTQTPKHLITATGQRVTLRCSPRSGDLSVYWYQQSLDQGLQFLIQYYNGEERAKGNILERFSAQQFPDLHSELNLSSLELGDSALYFCASSVAGQGFGNTIYFGEGSWLTVV.

A few counts support this clone. This rearrangement joins TRBV2 to TRBJ2-3; 10 bases agree with TRBD2. V lost 9 bases, J lost 4 bases, and 7 bases stayed unmatched. Germline V CDR1 and CDR2: SNHLY, FYNNEI. The CDR3 is 14 residues long. In DNA, the CDR3 is TGTGCCAGAGAGCGGGAGGGCCCGGCAGATACGCAGTATTTT. Residues: CAREREGPADTQYF. The variable domain in full, with the rest retrieved from reference TRBV2 and TRBJ2-3, is EPEVTQTPSHQVTQMGQEVILRCVPISNHLYFYWYRQILGQKVEFLVSFYNNEISEKSEIFDDQFSVERPDGSNFTLKIRSTKLEDSAMYFCAREREGPADTQYFGPGTRLTVL.

CDR3 region: CASSIIGLGGELFF. The CDR3 DNA sequence: TGTGCCAGTAGTATAATTGGGCTCGGCGGGGAGCTGTTTTTT. The V call is TRBV19, the J call TRBJ2-2; D is undetermined. CDR1 and CDR2 (germline): LNHDA, SQIVND (reference sequence). V was pared by 2 bases and J by 7 bases, with 11 bases between. There are 14 residues in the CDR3.

J is TRBJ1-1 and V is TRBV7-3; 8 bases map to TRBD1. CDR3 size: 15 residues. CDR1 and CDR2 from the germline V gene are SGHTA and FQGTGA. The trim removed 2 bases at V and 1 base at J, leaving 3 bases unmatched. The CDR3 nucleotides read TGTGCCAGCAGCTTATCCGGGACAGGGAACACTGAAGCTTTCTTT. Protein product: CASSLSGTGNTEAFF.

This chain connects TRBV19 to TRBJ1-5; TRBD1 matches 8 bases. The CDR3 length is 18 residues. The ends lost 5 bases at V and 9 bases at J; junction bases unmatched: 21. Per the germline V gene, CDR1 is LNHDA and CDR2 is SQIVND (reference sequence). In DNA form, the CDR3 reads TGTGCCAGTAGTCTGGGACAGGTGTTTGCCCTGGCCGGCACGCCCCAGCATTTT. Amino acids: CASSLGQVFALAGTPQHF. Complete variable domain (other parts from reference TRBV19 and TRBJ1-5): DGGITQSPKYLFRKEGQNVTLSCEQNLNHDAMYWYRQDPGQGLRLIYYSQIVNDFQKGDIAEGYSVSREKKESFPLTVTSAQKNPTAFYLCASSLGQVFALAGTPQHFGDGTRLSIL.

The chain joins TRBV4-2 to TRBJ2-3, with a tentative D call TRBD2 (6 bases). With 4 bases removed from V and 0 bases from J, the gap between germline ends came to 14 bases. This CDR3 contains 16 residues. Germline CDR1 LGHNA, CDR2 YNFKEQ. CDR3: CASSLLRDSSTDTQYF. The CDR3 nucleotides read TGTGCCAGCAGCCTCCTTAGGGACTCTAGCACAGATACGCAGTATTTT.

DNA of the CDR3: TGCGCCAGCAGATCCGGGACAGGGGGCGAGCAGTACTTC. Encoded protein: CASRSGTGGEQYF. The chain uses TRBV5-1 and TRBJ2-7; 11 nucleotides match TRBD1. The J segment lost 6 bases and the V segment lost 5 bases, leaving 4 bases of the junction unmatched. The germline CDR1 and CDR2 sequences are SGHRS and YFSETQ. The CDR3 contains 13 residues.

The chain carries TRBV29-1 and TRBJ2-7; no firm D call. V lost 4 bases to trimming and J lost 2 bases, with 9 bases between them. This CDR3 has 12 residues. CDR1 and CDR2 (germline): SQVTM, ANQGSEA. The CDR3 sequence is CSVALRPYEQYF. CDR3 nucleotides: TGCAGCGTTGCCCTCAGGCCCTACGAGCAGTACTTC.

The V gene is TRBV7-9, the J gene TRBJ2-5, with TRBD1 matching over 7 bases. V lost 2 bases to trimming and J lost 5 bases; unmatched junction nucleotides: 11. Germline V lookup: CDR1 SEHNR, CDR2 FQNEAQ (reference sequence). The CDR3 spans 16 residues. CDR3 DNA: TGTGCCAGCAGCTTATATTGGTCTGACAGGGAGGAGACCCAGTACTTC. Its protein is CASSLYWSDREETQYF.

The V call is TRBV5-4, the J call TRBJ2-7; 10 nucleotides align to TRBD2. Losses at the gene ends were 0 bases for V and 2 bases for J; bases not matched to a gene: 2. CDR3 length: 15 residues. Germline lookup yields CDR1 SGHNT and CDR2 YYREEE (reference sequence). This CDR3 is CASSLGAGGPYEQYF. In DNA form, the CDR3 reads TGTGCCAGCAGCTTGGGAGCGGGAGGGCCCTACGAGCAGTACTTC.

The J gene is TRBJ2-3, the V gene TRBV14; D gene ambiguous. Trimming removed 1 base at V and 2 bases at J, with 13 bases between. Germline CDR1 reads SGHDN; CDR2 reads FVKESK. This CDR3 region has 16 residues. CDR3 residues: CASSQARQWYTDTQYF. CDR3 sequence (DNA): TGTGCCAGCAGCCAAGCGAGACAATGGTACACAGATACGCAGTATTTT.

The chain links TRBV6-5 to TRBJ2-2; the match to TRBD1 covers 11 bases. The CDR3 totals 14 residues. J gave up 8 bases and V 6 bases, and 5 bases lay outside the gene matches. CDR1 and CDR2 from the germline V gene are MNHEY and SVGAGI. CDR3 residues: CASSRTGGGGELFF. CDR3 DNA: TGTGCCAGCAGCAGGACAGGGGGCGGGGGGGAGCTGTTTTTT.

This chain joins TRBV11-2 and TRBJ2-7, with 7 bases that match TRBD2. The V gene end was trimmed by 5 bases and the J gene end by 2 bases; junction bases not matched to a gene: 9. Germline lookup yields CDR1 SGHAT and CDR2 FQNNGV. The CDR3 consists of 15 residues. For the CDR3, the DNA is TGTGCCAGCAGCCCCAGGGTAGCGGGTACCTACGAGCAGTACTTC. It yields the protein CASSPRVAGTYEQYF.

This clone turned up a few times. V usage is TRBV6-5 and J usage is TRBJ1-2, with D maybe TRBD1 (5 bases). The CDR3 consists of 14 residues. Trimming pared 6 bases from V and 8 bases from J, leaving 19 bases between. CDR1 MNHEY and CDR2 SVGAGI come from the germline V gene. The CDR3 region has the DNA TGTGCCAGCAGGATGCAGGGAGGGTATGACGGCTACACCTTC. It is translated as CASRMQGGYDGYTF.

A single count supports this clone. The chain links TRBV20-1 to TRBJ2-3; tentatively, D is TRBD2 (5 bases). V was pared by 5 bases and J by 7 bases, with 7 bases between. Per germline, CDR1 DFQATT and CDR2 SNEGSKA (reference sequence). This CDR3 contains 10 residues. As DNA, the CDR3 is TGCAGTGCTCGGGATTATACGCAGTATTTT. Translated: CSARDYTQYF.

This clone was observed a single time. V gene TRBV15 combines with J gene TRBJ2-1, with 9 bases matching TRBD2. Per germline, CDR1 LNHNV and CDR2 YYDKDF (reference sequence). V shed 0 bases and J 5 bases; nucleotides not matched to a gene: 5. The CDR3 is 16 residues long. The CDR3 reads CATSRDRASGNNEQFF. Written as DNA, the CDR3 is TGTGCCACCAGCAGAGATCGGGCTAGCGGGAACAATGAGCAGTTCTTC.

This chain links TRBV5-1 with TRBJ2-2; 9 nucleotides agree with TRBD1. The CDR3 has 16 residues. With V trimmed by 5 bases and J by 4 bases, 9 bases remained unmatched. CDR1 is SGHRS, CDR2 YFSETQ, per germline. The CDR3 is CASSLRTGVSTGELFF. The CDR3 nucleotides read TGCGCCAGCAGTCTCCGGACAGGGGTGAGCACCGGGGAGCTGTTTTTT.

Concerning this clone itself: Other nucleotide sequences from this sample produce the same CDR3. The chain couples TRBV4-2 to TRBJ2-7, with TRBD1 matching 8 bases. J was trimmed by 3 bases and V by 3 bases; bases with no gene match: 4. CDR1 and CDR2 (germline): LGHNA, YNFKEQ. The CDR3 loop spans 14 amino acids. The CDR3 DNA is TGTGCCAGCAGCCACGAAGGACAGGGCTACGAGCAGTACTTC. Protein sequence: CASSHEGQGYEQYF.

This chain uses TRBV5-1 with TRBJ1-1; D uncertain. Germline-derived CDR1 and CDR2 are SGHRS and YFSETQ. CDR3 length equals 14 residues. With 2 bases removed from V and 1 base from J, the gap between germline ends came to 9 bases. The CDR3 region is CASSFESGNTEAFF. The CDR3, as DNA: TGCGCCAGCAGCTTTGAATCAGGGAACACTGAAGCTTTCTTT. The whole variable domain, filled in from reference TRBV5-1 and TRBJ1-1, reads KAGVTQTPRYLIKTRGQQVTLSCSPISGHRSVSWYQQTPGQGLQFLFEYFSETQRNKGNFPGRFSGRQFSNSRSEMNVSTLELGDSALYLCASSFESGNTEAFFGQGTRLTVV.

This chain uses TRBV5-4 with TRBJ1-1, with no clear D. This CDR3 spans 14 amino acids. Germline CDR1 SGHNT, CDR2 YYREEE (reference sequence). The V end lost 2 bases, the J end lost 2 bases, and 10 bases lay between the germline ends. CDR3 in amino acids: CASSLQLINTEAFF. In nucleotides, the CDR3 is TGTGCCAGCAGCTTACAGCTGATCAACACTGAAGCTTTCTTT.

The chain couples TRBV7-9 to TRBJ2-5; no clear D gene. The CDR3 extends over 13 amino acids. The V end lost 3 bases, the J end lost 3 bases, and 8 bases lay between the germline ends. Germline V gene lookup returns CDR1 SEHNR and CDR2 FQNEAQ (reference sequence). CDR3 residues: CASSFRREETQYF. The DNA of the CDR3 is TGTGCCAGCAGCTTCCGGAGAGAAGAGACCCAGTACTTC. The whole variable domain, filled in from reference TRBV7-9 and TRBJ2-5, reads DTGVSQNPRHKITKRGQNVTFRCDPISEHNRLYWYRQTLGQGPEFLTYFQNEAQLEKSRLLSDRFSAERPKGSFSTLEIQRTEQGDSAMYLCASSFRREETQYFGPGTRLLVL.

CDR3 coding DNA: TGTGCCACCAGCAGAGATGGGACAGGGACTGGCTACACCTTC. This encodes CATSRDGTGTGYTF. The chain couples TRBV15 to TRBJ1-2; 9 bases are a match to TRBD1. This CDR3 is built from 14 residues. The junction had 3 bases not matched to a gene; V was cut back by 0 bases and J by 7 bases. Germline loops: CDR1 LNHNV, CDR2 YYDKDF (reference sequence). The full variable domain, its missing parts supplied by reference TRBV15 and TRBJ1-2, is DAMVIQNPRYQVTQFGKPVTLSCSQTLNHNVMYWYQQKSSQAPKLLFHYYDKDFNNEADTPDNFQSRRPNTSFCFLDIRSPGLGDTAMYLCATSRDGTGTGYTFGSGTRLTVV.

This clone was recorded only once. This chain connects TRBV11-2 to TRBJ2-7; the match to TRBD2 covers 10 bases. Germline CDR1 is SGHAT and CDR2 is FQNNGV. This CDR3 contains 19 residues. V lost 1 base to trimming and J lost 4 bases; unmatched junction nucleotides: 16. The CDR3 region is CASSLVGGGSSGRFYEQYF. As DNA, the CDR3 is TGTGCCAGCAGCTTAGTAGGGGGAGGAAGTAGCGGGAGGTTTTACGAGCAGTACTTC.

This clone turned up a few times. The chain joins TRBV30 to TRBJ2-3; D may be TRBD2 (5 bases). The ends were cut back, 3 bases at V and 6 bases at J, with 16 bases in the middle. Germline V gives CDR1 GTSNPN, CDR2 SVGIG (reference sequence). The CDR3 has 14 residues. CDR3 nucleotide sequence: TGTGCCTGGAGGGCTTCCCTTAGGAGGGATACGCAGTATTTT. Translated, it gives CAWRASLRRDTQYF.

The chain links TRBV7-3 to TRBJ2-1, with 8 bases lining up with TRBD2. The CDR3 is made up of 16 amino acids. CDR1 is SGHTA, CDR2 FQGTGA, per germline. J gave up 6 bases and V 5 bases, and 12 bases lay outside the gene matches. The chain's CDR3 is CASSVGTSIDPNEQFF. In DNA, the CDR3 is TGTGCCAGCAGCGTGGGGACTAGTATAGATCCCAATGAGCAGTTCTTC.

The chain is built from TRBV4-1 and TRBJ1-2; 8 nucleotides match TRBD1. V shed 5 bases and J 0 bases; nucleotides not matched to a gene: 5. Germline V gene data show CDR1 as MGHRA and CDR2 as YSYEKL. The CDR3 contains 15 residues. The CDR3 protein is CASSEWTGSNYGYTF. In DNA form, the CDR3 reads TGCGCCAGCAGCGAATGGACAGGGTCTAACTATGGCTACACCTTC.

This clone showed up just once. This chain joins TRBV19 and TRBJ2-3, with 11 bases identical to TRBD2. Per the germline V gene, CDR1 is LNHDA and CDR2 is SQIVND (reference sequence). The CDR3 has 17 amino acids. Trimming took 5 bases from V and 3 from J; bases not matched to a gene: 10. The CDR3 sequence is CASSSVSGRALTDTQYF. CDR3 coding DNA: TGTGCCAGTAGTTCCGTTAGCGGGAGGGCCCTTACAGATACGCAGTATTTT. The variable domain in full, with the rest retrieved from reference TRBV19 and TRBJ2-3, is DGGITQSPKYLFRKEGQNVTLSCEQNLNHDAMYWYRQDPGQGLRLIYYSQIVNDFQKGDIAEGYSVSREKKESFPLTVTSAQKNPTAFYLCASSSVSGRALTDTQYFGPGTRLTVL.

The chain links TRBV10-3 to TRBJ2-1, with 14 positions matching TRBD2. Germline V gives CDR1 ENHRY, CDR2 SYGVKD. CDR3 length: 17 amino acids. The trim removed 2 bases at V and 10 bases at J, leaving 10 bases unmatched. DNA of the CDR3: TGTGCCATCAGTGAGGCTAGACTAGCGGGAGGGGATTTGGAGCAGTTCTTC. Residues: CAISEARLAGGDLEQFF.

The chain combines TRBV27 with TRBJ1-1; no definite D call. CDR3 length: 14 amino acids. V lost 4 bases to trimming and J lost 1 base, with 10 bases between them. From germline, CDR1 is MNHEY and CDR2 SMNVEV (reference sequence). The DNA of the CDR3 is TGTGCCAGCAGTTCGTACTGGGCGAACACTGAAGCTTTCTTT. Its protein product is CASSSYWANTEAFF.

This clone came up a few times. V gene TRBV6-4 combines with J gene TRBJ2-3; 13 positions agree with TRBD2. The CDR3 loop spans 14 amino acids. The germline gives CDR1 MRHNA, CDR2 SNTAGT. Trimming removed 10 bases from V and 4 bases from J; junction bases left unmatched: 5. This chain's CDR3 is CATRTSGSADTQYF. For the CDR3, the DNA is TGTGCCACCCGGACTAGCGGGAGCGCAGATACGCAGTATTTT.